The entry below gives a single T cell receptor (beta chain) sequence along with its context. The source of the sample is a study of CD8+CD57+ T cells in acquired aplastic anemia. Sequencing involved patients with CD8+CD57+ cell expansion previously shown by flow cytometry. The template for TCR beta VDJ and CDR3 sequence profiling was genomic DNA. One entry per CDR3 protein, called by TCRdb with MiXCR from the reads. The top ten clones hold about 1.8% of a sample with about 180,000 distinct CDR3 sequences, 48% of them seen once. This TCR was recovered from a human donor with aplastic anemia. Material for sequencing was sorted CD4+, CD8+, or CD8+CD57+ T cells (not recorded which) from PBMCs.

CDR3 DNA: TGCAGTGCTAGAGGTTGGGGGGATTACGAGCAGTACTTC. Amino acid sequence: CSARGWGDYEQYF. The chain employs TRBV20-1 and TRBJ2-7; weak D call: TRBD2 (6 bases). Trimming removed 1 base from V and 4 bases from J, with 11 bases in between. Germline values: CDR1 DFQATT, CDR2 SNEGSKA (reference sequence). CDR3 length equals 13 residues.